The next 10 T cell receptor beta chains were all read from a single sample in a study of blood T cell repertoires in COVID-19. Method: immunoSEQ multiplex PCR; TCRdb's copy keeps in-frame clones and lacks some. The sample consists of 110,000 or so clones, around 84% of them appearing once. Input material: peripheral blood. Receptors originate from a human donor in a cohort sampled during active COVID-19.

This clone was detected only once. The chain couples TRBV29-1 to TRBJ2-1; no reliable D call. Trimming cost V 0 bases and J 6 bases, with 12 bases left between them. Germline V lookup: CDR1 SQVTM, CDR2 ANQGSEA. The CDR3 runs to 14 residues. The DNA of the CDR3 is TGCAGCGTTGAAGAGGGTGCGGCGGTCAATGAGCAGTTCTTC. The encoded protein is CSVEEGAAVNEQFF.

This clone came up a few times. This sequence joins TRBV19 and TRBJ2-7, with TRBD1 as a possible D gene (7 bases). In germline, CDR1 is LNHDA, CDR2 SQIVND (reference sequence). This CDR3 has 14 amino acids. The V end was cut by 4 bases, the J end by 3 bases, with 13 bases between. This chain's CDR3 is CASSTRQGGYEQYF. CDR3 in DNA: TGTGCCAGTAGTACTCGACAGGGAGGCTACGAGCAGTACTTC.

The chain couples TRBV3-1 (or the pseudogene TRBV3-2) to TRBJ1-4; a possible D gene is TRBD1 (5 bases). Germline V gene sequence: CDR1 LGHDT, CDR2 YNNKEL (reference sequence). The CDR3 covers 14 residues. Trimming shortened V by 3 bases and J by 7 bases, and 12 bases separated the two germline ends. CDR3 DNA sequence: TGTGCCAGCAGCCAGCCGGGACTTCCTGAAAAACTGTTTTTT. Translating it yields CASSQPGLPEKLFF.

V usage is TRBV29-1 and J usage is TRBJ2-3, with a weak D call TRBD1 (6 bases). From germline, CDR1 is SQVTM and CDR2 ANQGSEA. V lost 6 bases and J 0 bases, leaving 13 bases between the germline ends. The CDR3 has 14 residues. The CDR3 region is CSVTDRLSTDTQYF. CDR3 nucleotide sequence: TGCAGCGTGACCGACAGGCTTAGCACAGATACGCAGTATTTT.

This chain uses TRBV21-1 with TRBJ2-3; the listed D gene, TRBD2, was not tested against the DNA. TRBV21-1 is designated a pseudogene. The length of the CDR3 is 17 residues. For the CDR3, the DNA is TGTGCCAGCAGCAAAGTAACCCTGGGGAGAGAAGTAGATACGCAGTATTTT. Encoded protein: CASSKVTLGREVDTQYF.

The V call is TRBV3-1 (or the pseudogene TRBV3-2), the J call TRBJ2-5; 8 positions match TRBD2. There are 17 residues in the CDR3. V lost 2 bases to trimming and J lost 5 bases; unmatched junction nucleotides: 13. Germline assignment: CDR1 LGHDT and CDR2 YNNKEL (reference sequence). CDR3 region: CASSQSTGTRGKETQYF. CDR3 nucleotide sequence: TGTGCCAGCAGCCAATCTACCGGGACTAGAGGGAAGGAGACCCAGTACTTC.

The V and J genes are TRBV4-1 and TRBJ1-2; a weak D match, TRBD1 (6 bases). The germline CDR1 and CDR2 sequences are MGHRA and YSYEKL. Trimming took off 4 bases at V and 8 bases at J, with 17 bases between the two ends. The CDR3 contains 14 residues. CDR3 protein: CASSRDLGARGYTF. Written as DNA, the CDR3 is TGCGCCAGCAGCCGGGATCTGGGGGCGCGAGGCTACACCTTC.

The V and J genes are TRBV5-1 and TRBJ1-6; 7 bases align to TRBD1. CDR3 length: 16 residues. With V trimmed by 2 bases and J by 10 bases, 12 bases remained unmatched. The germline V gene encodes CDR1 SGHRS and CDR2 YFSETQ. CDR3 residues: CASSFAGGQGESPLHF. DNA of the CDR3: TGCGCCAGCAGCTTTGCGGGTGGGCAGGGGGAGTCACCCCTCCACTTT.

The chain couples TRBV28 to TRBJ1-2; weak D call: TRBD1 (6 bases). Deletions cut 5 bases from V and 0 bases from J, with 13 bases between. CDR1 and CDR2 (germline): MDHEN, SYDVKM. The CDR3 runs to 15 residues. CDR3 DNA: TGTGCCAGCAGTCCCACAGGGTCGGCTAACTATGGCTACACCTTC. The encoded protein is CASSPTGSANYGYTF.

The CDR3 spells CASRVDRSSYEQYF. The CDR3 bases are TGTGCCAGCAGGGTGGACAGAAGCTCCTACGAGCAGTACTTC. The V and J genes are TRBV6-5 and TRBJ2-7, with TRBD1 as a possible D gene (6 bases). There are 14 residues in the CDR3. Trimming took off 6 bases at V and 0 bases at J, with 12 bases between the two ends. The V gene's germline CDR1 is MNHEY and CDR2 SVGAGI.